What follows are 10 T cell receptor beta chains derived from one specimen sequenced in a study of blood T cells in healthy people across ages. Then a second PCR, running about 6 to 12 cycles, was carried out with a sample-barcoded 5' primer and a J-beta primer mix. TCRdb redid the calling of the 5' RACE reads with MiXCR, one entry per CDR3 protein. Here the sample spans 1,500,000 or so distinct CDR3 sequences, 59% being singletons. Sequencing was performed on blood. The receptor set was obtained from a man younger than 30 in good health.

The chain combines TRBV7-2 with TRBJ1-1; maybe TRBD1 (5 bases). CDR3 length equals 15 residues. The V gene's germline CDR1 is SGHTA and CDR2 FQGNSA. Trimming removed 2 bases from V and 5 bases from J, with 15 bases in between. The CDR3 DNA reads TGTGCCAGCAGCTTATCAGGGATTTTAAATACTGAAGCTTTCTTT. Residues: CASSLSGILNTEAFF.

The rearrangement joins TRBV12-3 or TRBV12-4 to TRBJ1-2; D possibly corresponds to TRBD1 (6 bases). The CDR3 is 16 residues long. Trimming took off 6 bases at V and 1 base at J, with 18 bases between the two ends. The CDR3 is CASSRGGRGLNYGYTF. The CDR3 nucleotides read TGTGCCAGCAGCCGAGGGGGGCGGGGGCTTAACTATGGCTACACCTTC.

The chain carries TRBV28 and TRBJ2-3; the D gene is possibly TRBD1 (5 bases). Germline V gene lookup returns CDR1 MDHEN and CDR2 SYDVKM. The CDR3 runs to 18 residues. Trimming stripped 3 bases from V and 3 bases from J, with 22 bases between. The CDR3 sequence: CASSLGSGAIRDTDTQYF. DNA for the CDR3: TGTGCCAGCAGTTTGGGAAGTGGGGCGATAAGGGATACAGATACGCAGTATTTT. The variable domain in full, with the rest retrieved from reference TRBV28 and TRBJ2-3, is DVKVTQSSRYLVKRTGEKVFLECVQDMDHENMFWYRQDPGLGLRLIYFSYDVKMKEKGDIPEGYSVSREKKERFSLILESASTNQTSMYLCASSLGSGAIRDTDTQYFGPGTRLTVL.

This clonotype has more than one count but fewer than ten. The rearrangement links TRBV12-3 or TRBV12-4 to TRBJ2-1; 8 positions agree with TRBD2. The CDR3 has 14 amino acids. V shed 3 bases and J 8 bases; nucleotides not matched to a gene: 6. As DNA, the CDR3 is TGTGCCAGCAGTTTTCCGTTTAGCGGGGATGAGCAGTTCTTC. Its protein product is CASSFPFSGDEQFF.

This clonotype was picked up a small number of times. V and J are TRBV10-2 and TRBJ1-2, with 7 bases aligning to TRBD1. CDR3 size: 12 residues. The germline V gene has CDR1 WSHSY and CDR2 SAAADI. V lost 6 bases, J lost 4 bases, and 2 bases stayed unmatched. The CDR3, as DNA: TGCGCCAGCAGGACAGGGATCTATGGCTACACCTTC. Translation gives CASRTGIYGYTF.

This clonotype was found a few times. The V call is TRBV29-1, the J call TRBJ2-7, with no clear D. The CDR3 runs 13 residues. V was clipped by 5 bases and J by 0 bases, with 11 bases between them. Germline CDR1 and CDR2: SQVTM and ANQGSEA. CDR3 loop: CSVPEPSSYEQYF. The CDR3 nucleotides are TGCAGCGTTCCCGAGCCGTCCTCCTACGAGCAGTACTTC.

The chain links TRBV12-3 or TRBV12-4 to TRBJ1-3, with D unresolved. The CDR3 sequence is 14 residues long. Trimming took off 7 bases at V and 0 bases at J, with 10 bases between the two ends. CDR3 nucleotides: TGTGCCAGCACCCTCGGACTCTCTGGAAACACCATATATTTT. It encodes CASTLGLSGNTIYF.

The chain carries TRBV5-1 and TRBJ1-6; D gene ambiguous. The CDR3 sequence is 15 residues long. Between the trimmed V and J ends, which lost 3 bases and 6 bases, there was a span of 13 bases. Germline-derived CDR1 and CDR2 are SGHRS and YFSETQ. The CDR3 coding sequence is TGCGCCAGCAGCTCTCCGGGGATCGGTAATTCACCCCTCCACTTT. Translation: CASSSPGIGNSPLHF.

This clonotype was observed many times. The gene calls are TRBV20-1 and TRBJ2-4, with 10 nucleotides matching TRBD1. The CDR3 covers 15 residues. Germline CDR1 DFQATT, CDR2 SNEGSKA (reference sequence). V was pared by 8 bases and J by 0 bases, with 7 bases of the junction left unmatched. Here the CDR3 DNA reads TGCAGTACCTCGACAGGGGGCATAGCCAAAAACATTCAGTACTTC. It specifies CSTSTGGIAKNIQYF.

Only a few counts were recorded for this clonotype. The chain recombines TRBV28 with TRBJ2-7; 9 positions match TRBD1. V lost 0 bases to trimming and J lost 3 bases; unmatched junction nucleotides: 6. CDR3 length equals 16 residues. Germline CDR1 MDHEN, CDR2 SYDVKM. This CDR3 is CASSLWGTGTRYEQYF. In DNA, the CDR3 is TGTGCCAGCAGTTTATGGGGGACAGGGACCCGCTACGAGCAGTACTTC.